Shown below are 2 T cell receptor beta chains from a single sample sequenced in a study of shared clonotypes between healthy human individuals. Only in-frame clones appear in the TCRdb table, and some are missing; sequencing was by immunoSEQ multiplex PCR. The data contain about 2.3 million clones, 80% to 95% of them seen just once; the ten biggest clones take up 0.39%. The specimen was naive CD4+ T cells from PBMCs. Stated subset: CD45RA+ positively selected. All receptors come from a young man in good health. Some clones in this sample may be carry-over from other donors' samples.

The chain uses TRBV10-3 and TRBJ1-1; D unclear. Germline V lookup: CDR1 ENHRY, CDR2 SYGVKD. Between the trimmed V and J ends, which lost 6 bases and 2 bases, there was a span of 7 bases. There are 12 residues in the CDR3. The CDR3 is CAIRQFNTEAFF. The CDR3 DNA sequence: TGTGCCATCAGACAGTTTAACACTGAAGCTTTCTTT.

The J gene is TRBJ2-7, the V gene TRBV28; 14 positions match TRBD2. Per germline, CDR1 MDHEN and CDR2 SYDVKM. J lost 3 bases, V lost 4 bases, and 5 bases had no gene match. This CDR3 is built from 16 residues. CDR3 coding DNA: TGTGCCAGCAGTTCCGGACTAGCGGGAGGAATCTACGAGCAGTACTTC. This encodes CASSSGLAGGIYEQYF. Full variable domain (rest looked up from reference TRBV28 and TRBJ2-7): DVKVTQSSRYLVKRTGEKVFLECVQDMDHENMFWYRQDPGLGLRLIYFSYDVKMKEKGDIPEGYSVSREKKERFSLILESASTNQTSMYLCASSSGLAGGIYEQYFGPGTRLTVT.